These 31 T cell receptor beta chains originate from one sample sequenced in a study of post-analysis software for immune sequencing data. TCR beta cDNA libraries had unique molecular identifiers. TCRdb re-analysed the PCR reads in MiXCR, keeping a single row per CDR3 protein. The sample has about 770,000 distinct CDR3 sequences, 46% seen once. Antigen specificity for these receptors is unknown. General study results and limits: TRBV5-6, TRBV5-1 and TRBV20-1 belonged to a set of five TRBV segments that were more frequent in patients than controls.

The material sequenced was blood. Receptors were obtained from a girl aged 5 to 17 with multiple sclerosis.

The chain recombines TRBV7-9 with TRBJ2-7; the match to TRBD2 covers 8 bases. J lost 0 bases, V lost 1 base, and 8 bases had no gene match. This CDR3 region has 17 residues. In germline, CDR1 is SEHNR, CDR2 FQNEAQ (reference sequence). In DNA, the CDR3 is TGTGCCAGCAGCTTAGGGGATAGCGGGACCTACTCCTACGAGCAGTACTTC. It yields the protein CASSLGDSGTYSYEQYF. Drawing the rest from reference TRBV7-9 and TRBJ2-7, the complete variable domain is DTGVSQNPRHKITKRGQNVTFRCDPISEHNRLYWYRQTLGQGPEFLTYFQNEAQLEKSRLLSDRFSAERPKGSFSTLEIQRTEQGDSAMYLCASSLGDSGTYSYEQYFGPGTRLTVT.

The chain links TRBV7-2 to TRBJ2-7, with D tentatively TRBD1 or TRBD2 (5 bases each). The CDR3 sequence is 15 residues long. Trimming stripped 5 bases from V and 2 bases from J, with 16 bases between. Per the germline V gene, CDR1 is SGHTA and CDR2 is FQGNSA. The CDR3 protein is CASSPGASRPYEQYF. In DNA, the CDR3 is TGTGCCAGCAGCCCCGGGGCTAGCCGTCCCTACGAGCAGTACTTC.

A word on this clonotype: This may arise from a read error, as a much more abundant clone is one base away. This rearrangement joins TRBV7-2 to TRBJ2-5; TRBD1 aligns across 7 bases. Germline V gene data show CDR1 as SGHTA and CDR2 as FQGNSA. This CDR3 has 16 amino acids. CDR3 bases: TGTGTCAGCAGCAGAAGGACAGGCCAATTACAAGAGACCCAGTACTTC. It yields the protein CVSSRRTGQLQETQYF.

The CDR3 DNA sequence: TGTGCCAGCAGTTTATCCCCAGAGGCAGGAGGACGGATAAAAGCTTTCTTT. Its translation: CASSLSPEAGGRIKAFF. This chain links TRBV28 with TRBJ1-1; D unclear. CDR3 length: 17 residues. Trimming cost V 1 base and J 9 bases, with 24 bases left between them. Germline V CDR1 and CDR2: MDHEN, SYDVKM.

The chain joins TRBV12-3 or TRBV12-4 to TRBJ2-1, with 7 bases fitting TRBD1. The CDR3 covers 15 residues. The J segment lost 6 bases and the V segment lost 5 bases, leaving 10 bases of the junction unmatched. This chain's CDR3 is CASSPDREGVNEQFF. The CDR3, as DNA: TGTGCCAGCAGTCCAGACAGGGAAGGGGTCAATGAGCAGTTCTTC.

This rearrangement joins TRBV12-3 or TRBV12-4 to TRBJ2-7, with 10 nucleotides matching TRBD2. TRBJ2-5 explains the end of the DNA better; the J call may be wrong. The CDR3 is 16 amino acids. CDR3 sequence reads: CASSPPGLASQETQYF. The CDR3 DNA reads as TGTGCCAGCAGTCCACCGGGACTAGCGTCACAAGAGACCCAGTACTTC.

CDR3 coding DNA: TGCAGTGCCGTAGCCAGCGCAAATGAGCAGTTCTTC. It translates to CSAVASANEQFF. This chain joins TRBV20-1 and TRBJ2-1; D gene unclear. V lost 6 bases and J 7 bases, leaving 13 bases between the germline ends. Germline V lookup: CDR1 DFQATT, CDR2 SNEGSKA (reference sequence). CDR3 length: 12 amino acids.

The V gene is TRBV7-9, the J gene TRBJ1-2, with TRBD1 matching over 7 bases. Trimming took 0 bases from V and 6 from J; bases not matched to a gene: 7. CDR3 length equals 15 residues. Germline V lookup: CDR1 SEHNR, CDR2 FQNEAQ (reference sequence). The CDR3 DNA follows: TGTGCCAGCAGCTTAGCGCACGGGCAGGGGGATGGCTACACCTTC. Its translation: CASSLAHGQGDGYTF.

CDR3 coding DNA: TGCAGTGCCTCACCTAGCGGCCCCAACCCTCTGTCCGATACGCAGTATTTT. It encodes CSASPSGPNPLSDTQYF. The J gene is TRBJ2-3, the V gene TRBV20-1, with 7 bases lining up with TRBD2. Germline V gene sequence: CDR1 DFQATT, CDR2 SNEGSKA (reference sequence). There are 17 residues in the CDR3. V lost 6 bases and J lost 6; bases outside the gene matches: 21.

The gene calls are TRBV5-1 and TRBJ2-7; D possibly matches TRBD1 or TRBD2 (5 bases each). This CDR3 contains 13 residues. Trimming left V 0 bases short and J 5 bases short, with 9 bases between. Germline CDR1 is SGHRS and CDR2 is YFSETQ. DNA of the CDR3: TGCGCCAGCAGCTTGGACGGGACCCACGAGCAGTACTTC. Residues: CASSLDGTHEQYF.

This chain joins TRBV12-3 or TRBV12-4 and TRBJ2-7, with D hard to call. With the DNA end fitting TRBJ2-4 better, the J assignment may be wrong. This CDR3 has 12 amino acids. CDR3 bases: TGTGCCAGCAGTTTCGGCCCGAACATTCAGTACTTC. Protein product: CASSFGPNIQYF.

This chain's CDR3 is CATSRDRQDLWNEQYF. CDR3 nucleotides: TGTGCCACCAGCAGAGATCGCCAGGACCTTTGGAACGAGCAGTACTTC. This sequence joins TRBV15 and TRBJ2-7; D gene unclear. Germline values: CDR1 LNHNV, CDR2 YYDKDF (reference sequence). This CDR3 comprises 16 residues. The V gene lost 0 bases and the J gene lost 5 bases, with 17 bases spanning the gap.

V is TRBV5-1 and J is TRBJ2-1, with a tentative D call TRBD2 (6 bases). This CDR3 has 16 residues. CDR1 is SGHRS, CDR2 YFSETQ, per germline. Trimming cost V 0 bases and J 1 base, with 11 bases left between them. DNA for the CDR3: TGCGCCAGCAGCTTGGGTTTAGCGGTATCCTACAATGAGCAGTTCTTC. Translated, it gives CASSLGLAVSYNEQFF.

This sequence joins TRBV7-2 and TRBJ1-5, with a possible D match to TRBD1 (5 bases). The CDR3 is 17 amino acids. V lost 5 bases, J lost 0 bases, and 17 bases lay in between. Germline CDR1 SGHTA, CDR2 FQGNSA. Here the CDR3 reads CASSPGTDIFSNQPQHF. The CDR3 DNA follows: TGTGCCAGCAGCCCCGGCACGGACATTTTTAGCAATCAGCCCCAGCATTTT.

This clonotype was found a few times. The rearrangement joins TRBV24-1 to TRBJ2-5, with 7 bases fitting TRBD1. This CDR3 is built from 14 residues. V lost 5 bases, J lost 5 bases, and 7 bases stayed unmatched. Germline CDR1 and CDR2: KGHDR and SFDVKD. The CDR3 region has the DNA TGTGCCACCAGTGTGGGACAGAAGGTGGAGACCCAGTACTTC. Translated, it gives CATSVGQKVETQYF.

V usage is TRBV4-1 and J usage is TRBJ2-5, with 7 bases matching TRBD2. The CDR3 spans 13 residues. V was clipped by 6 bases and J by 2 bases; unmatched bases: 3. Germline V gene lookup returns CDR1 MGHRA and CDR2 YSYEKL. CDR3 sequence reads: CASRGEGQETQYF. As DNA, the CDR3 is TGCGCCAGCAGGGGGGAGGGACAAGAGACCCAGTACTTC.

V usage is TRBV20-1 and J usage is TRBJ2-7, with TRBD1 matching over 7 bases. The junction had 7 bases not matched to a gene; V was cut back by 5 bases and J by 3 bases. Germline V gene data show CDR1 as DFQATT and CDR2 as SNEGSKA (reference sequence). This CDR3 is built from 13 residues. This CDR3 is CSAWDSRNYEQYF. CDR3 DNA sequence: TGCAGTGCTTGGGACAGTAGGAACTACGAGCAGTACTTC.

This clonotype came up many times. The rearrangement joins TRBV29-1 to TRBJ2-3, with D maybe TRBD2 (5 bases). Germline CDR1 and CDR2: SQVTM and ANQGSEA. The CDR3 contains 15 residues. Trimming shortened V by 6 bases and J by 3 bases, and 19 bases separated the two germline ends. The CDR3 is CSVVGLLEGTDTQYF. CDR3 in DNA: TGCAGCGTAGTCGGACTGCTAGAGGGTACAGATACGCAGTATTTT.

CDR3 sequence: CASRGGRANEKLFF. CDR3 DNA: TGTGCCAGCAGGGGAGGTCGGGCTAATGAAAAACTGTTTTTT. This chain joins TRBV7-2 and TRBJ1-4; no clear D. The germline V gene has CDR1 SGHTA and CDR2 FQGNSA. The CDR3 runs to 14 residues. Trimming removed 6 bases at V and 3 bases at J, with 11 bases between.

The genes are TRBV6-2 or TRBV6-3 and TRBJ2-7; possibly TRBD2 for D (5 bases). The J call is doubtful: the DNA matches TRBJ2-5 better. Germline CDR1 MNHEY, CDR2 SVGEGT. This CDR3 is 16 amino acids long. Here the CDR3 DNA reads TGTGCCAGCAGTTACGGAGCGGCCCTTACGGTGGAGACCCAGTACTTC. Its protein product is CASSYGAALTVETQYF.

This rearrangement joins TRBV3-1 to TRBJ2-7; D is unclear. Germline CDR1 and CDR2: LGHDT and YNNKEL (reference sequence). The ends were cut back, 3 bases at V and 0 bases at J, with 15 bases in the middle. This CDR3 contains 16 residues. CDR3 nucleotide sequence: TGTGCCAGCAGCCACGACACCAGCGCAAACTCCTACGAGCAGTACTTC. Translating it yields CASSHDTSANSYEQYF.

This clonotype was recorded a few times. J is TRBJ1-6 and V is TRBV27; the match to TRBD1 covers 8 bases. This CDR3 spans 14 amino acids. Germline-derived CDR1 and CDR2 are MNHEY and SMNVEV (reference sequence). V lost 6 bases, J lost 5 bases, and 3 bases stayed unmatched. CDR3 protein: CASSPRGHNSPLHF. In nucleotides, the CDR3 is TGTGCCAGCAGCCCCAGGGGGCATAATTCACCCCTCCACTTT.

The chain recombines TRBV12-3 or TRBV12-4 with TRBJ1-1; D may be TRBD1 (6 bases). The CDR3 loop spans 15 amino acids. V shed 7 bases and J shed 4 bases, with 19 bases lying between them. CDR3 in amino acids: CASTPVGGLGTEAFF. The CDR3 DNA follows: TGTGCCAGCACCCCGGTGGGGGGGCTTGGCACTGAAGCTTTCTTT.

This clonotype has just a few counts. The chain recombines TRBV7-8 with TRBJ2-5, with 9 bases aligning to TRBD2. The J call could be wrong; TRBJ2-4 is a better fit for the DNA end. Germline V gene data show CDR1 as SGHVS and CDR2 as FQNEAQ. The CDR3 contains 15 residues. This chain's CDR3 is CASSLAMAGGDIQYF. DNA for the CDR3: TGTGCCAGCAGCTTAGCGATGGCGGGAGGGGACATTCAGTACTTC.

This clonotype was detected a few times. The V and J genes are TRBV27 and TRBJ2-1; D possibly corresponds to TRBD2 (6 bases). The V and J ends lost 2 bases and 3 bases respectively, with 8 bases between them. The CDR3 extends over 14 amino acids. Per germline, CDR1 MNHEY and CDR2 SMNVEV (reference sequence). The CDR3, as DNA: TGTGCCAGCAGTTTACGGGAGAACTACAATGAGCAGTTCTTC. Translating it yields CASSLRENYNEQFF.

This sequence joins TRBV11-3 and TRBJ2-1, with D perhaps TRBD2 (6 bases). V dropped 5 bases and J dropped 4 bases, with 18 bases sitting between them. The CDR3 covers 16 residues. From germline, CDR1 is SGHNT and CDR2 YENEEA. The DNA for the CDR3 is TGTGCCAGCAGCCCAGAGGTGGTAGCGGTTTACAATGAGCAGTTCTTC. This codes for CASSPEVVAVYNEQFF.

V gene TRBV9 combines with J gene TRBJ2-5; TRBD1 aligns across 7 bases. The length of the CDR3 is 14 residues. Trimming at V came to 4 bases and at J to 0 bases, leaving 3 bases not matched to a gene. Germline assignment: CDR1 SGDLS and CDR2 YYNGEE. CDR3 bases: TGTGCCAGCAGCCCAGGGGGTCACCAAGAGACCCAGTACTTC. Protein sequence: CASSPGGHQETQYF.

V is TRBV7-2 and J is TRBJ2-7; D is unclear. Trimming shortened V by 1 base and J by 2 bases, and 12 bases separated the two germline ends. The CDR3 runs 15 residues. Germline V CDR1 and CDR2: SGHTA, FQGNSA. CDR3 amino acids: CASSLVPSTPYEQYF. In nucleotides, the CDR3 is TGTGCCAGCAGCTTAGTACCCAGTACCCCCTACGAGCAGTACTTC. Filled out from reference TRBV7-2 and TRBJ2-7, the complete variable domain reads GAGVSQSPSNKVTEKGKDVELRCDPISGHTALYWYRQSLGQGLEFLIYFQGNSAPDKSGLPSDRFSAERTGGSVSTLTIQRTQQEDSAVYLCASSLVPSTPYEQYFGPGTRLTVT.

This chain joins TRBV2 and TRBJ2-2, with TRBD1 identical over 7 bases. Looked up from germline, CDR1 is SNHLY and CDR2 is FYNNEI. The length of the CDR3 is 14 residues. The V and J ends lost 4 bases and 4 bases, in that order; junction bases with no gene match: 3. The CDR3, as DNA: TGTGCCAGCAGTGCGAACAGGGGCACCGGGGAGCTGTTTTTT. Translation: CASSANRGTGELFF.

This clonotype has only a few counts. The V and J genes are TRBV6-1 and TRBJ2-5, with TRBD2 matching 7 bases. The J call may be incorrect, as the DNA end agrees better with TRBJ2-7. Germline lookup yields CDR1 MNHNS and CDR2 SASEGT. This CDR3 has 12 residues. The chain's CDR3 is CASTHGRGEQYF. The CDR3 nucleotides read TGTGCCAGCACCCATGGGAGGGGCGAGCAGTACTTC.

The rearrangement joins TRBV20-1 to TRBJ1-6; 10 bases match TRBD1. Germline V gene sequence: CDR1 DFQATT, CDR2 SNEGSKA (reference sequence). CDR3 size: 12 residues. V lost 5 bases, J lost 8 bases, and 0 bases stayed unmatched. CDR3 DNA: TGCAGTGCTGGGACAGGGGATTCACCCCTCCACTTT. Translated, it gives CSAGTGDSPLHF.